This record covers a single T cell receptor beta chain. Its cognate antigen has yet to be identified. The cohort was made up of approximately 670 healthy bone marrow donors. At the time of sampling, every cohort member was nominally healthy, though immune exposures that went unrecorded were likely present. The donor tested CMV seropositive, placing the donor among the 289 seropositive members of the cohort. A peripheral blood sample was collected from each donor, and TCR beta sequencing was performed on peripheral blood mononuclear cells. Genomic DNA was extracted from the blood cell samples with the Qiagen DNeasy Blood Extraction Kit. CDR1 is given as MNHEY and CDR2 as SVGAGI, both from the germline V gene. V sheds 7 bases and J sheds 5 bases, leaving 14 bases between their ends. Reading from cysteine to phenylalanine, the CDR3 counts 13 amino acids. CDR3 DNA is the only sequence kept; it has 39 bases, read in frame from the first base.

These data originate in a study of cytomegalovirus exposure and HLA in healthy donors (dated by TCRdb to about 2017). A note on the overall study: An earlier analysis of some 620 of the donors reported approximately 280 Gb of sequence data and 95 million to 130 million unique TCR beta sequences obtained from about 179 million T cells. Class I and class II HLA loci were covered by the typing at four-digit resolution. All discovery cohort repertoires had been generated using a single sequencing platform. The number of typed donors differed by locus: about 620-630 for A, B, C, DRB1 and DQB1; 522 for DQA1; over 600 for DPA1; and about 470 for DPB1. Among the roughly 390 genotyped donors, about 85% belonged to the genetic ancestry cluster associated with self-reported Caucasian donors. Besides the first cohort of roughly 660 subjects, a separate validation cohort made up of 120 different subjects was used. Roughly 300 gigabases of sequencing data and tens of millions of unique TCR sequences made up an early release that covered 500 to 650 HLA-typed donors. In an earlier analysis of 500 to 650 of the donors, high-throughput TCR beta sequencing was used to judge whether each TCR beta V gene segment behaved as functional or pseudogenic. The study aimed to test whether signatures of past pathogen exposure could be identified by cataloging public T cell receptors. A later analysis re-examined previously published TCR beta repertoires from over 500 donors and added high-resolution HLA genotyping to investigate patterns of TCR occurrence. Five DR-DQ haplotypes were handled as single units for association and clustering, since linkage in the cohort was strong. Across 300 to 500 genotyped donors of the cohort, an average of approximately 200,000 unique TCR beta nucleotide sequences per donor were sequenced, and around 19% of those sequences were non-productive. A later genetic analysis took genome-wide SNP genotypes for about 55% of the 666 donors and used that subset as a discovery cohort. Rather than using new phenotypic data, the later analysis identified candidate immune exposures from TCR beta sequences and from how often those sequences occurred across donors. To predict cytomegalovirus infection status, the study brought together high-throughput TCR immunosequencing, statistical association of individual TCRs with disease status, and machine learning. Donor age, sex, ethnicity and CMV serostatus were compiled together with the repertoire data. The study used immunosequencing to profile the T cell repertoires of 600 to 850 subjects and linked those repertoires to cytomegalovirus serostatus. Results and caveats for the whole study, not just this receptor: Sequencing depth was assumed to be roughly uniform across donors in the presence/absence analyses, though that assumption may not hold. A later analysis found that HLA-associated TCR beta chains were more clonally expanded and had lower generation probabilities than equally common non-associated chains. In an earlier analysis of about 550 of the donors, most TCR beta V segments were observed in productive rearrangements about 87% or about 30% of the time, broadly matching IMGT annotations. According to a later analysis, TCR association rates differed among HLA loci, with DRB1 alleles showing the most associated TCRs and HLA-C alleles showing the fewest. Immune exposure information for the cohort was limited to CMV serostatus. Assigning TCR associations to individual alleles was difficult when HLA alleles, especially DR and DQ, strongly co-occurred. Because counts were too low, around 17 rarely observed V segments, including chromosome 9 orphons, were left out of the earlier analysis of a few hundred of the donors. This cohort had only TCR beta chains sequenced, and the lack of alpha or paired-chain data limited which features could be detected. While some public TCRs were present in many individuals, most TCR sequences turned up only very rarely across donors. A later analysis associated 16,951 TCR beta sequences with specific HLA alleles at a false discovery rate of 0.05. Cytomegalovirus status was reported to be diagnosed by the classifier with high specificity and sensitivity in both the original and validation cohorts. A later genetic analysis associated a missense DCLRE1C variant with V-gene and J-gene trimming of TCR beta chains, and an independent cohort replicated the association. Correlated functional status among segregating V segments might be attributable to linkage disequilibrium, but an unknown experimental factor could not be ruled out. Several of the top co-occurrence clusters appeared to be linked to parvovirus B19, influenza, CMV and Epstein-Barr virus, according to a later analysis. A cluster of highly shared sequence variants was judged likely to be a technical artifact of the sequencing pipeline. Because HLA typing was unavailable for some donors at each locus, only the typed subset was used in association tests. Three of the identified cytomegalovirus-associated TCR beta chains were confirmed in vitro to be specific for cytomegalovirus antigens. Most CMV-associated TCR beta chains appeared to be HLA-restricted in a later analysis, and the HLA associations seemed to be driven largely by CMV exposure. The study listed approximately 150 TCR beta chains as associated with cytomegalovirus. The 87-base-pair reads could not distinguish some IMGT-functional V segments, including TRBV6-2 and TRBV6-3, so those segments were excluded. A further reported finding was that TCR beta sequences accurately predicted the HLA-A and HLA-B alleles for most subjects in the first cohort. According to a later genetic analysis, donors in an Asian-associated ancestry cluster had fewer N-insertions in productive TCRs than the approximately 700-donor mean. The authors suggested that the approach could potentially be extended to other disease states and immunological phenotypes.

To prepare the library, the immunoSEQ multiplex PCR assay was applied. For the multiplex PCR, a mixture combining 60 forward primers for TCR Vbeta segments and 13 reverse primers for TCR Jbeta segments was used. Amplification of the CDR3 region of rearranged TCR beta genes was performed with a multiplex PCR assay on genomic DNA. The amplified TCR beta libraries were sequenced on the Illumina HiSeq System as 87-base-pair reads. On the study's bioinformatics: A later analysis counted some 80 million unique TCR beta chains across the 600 to 850 repertoires, and some 11 million of these chains were shared by at least two donors. To remove PCR and sequencing errors, raw reads were error-corrected and collapsed into unique sequences using a nearest-neighbor algorithm that merged closely related sequences. To assign V, D and J gene segments, CDR3 sequences were aligned to IMGT reference sequences. Each retained sequence needed at least a six-nucleotide match to both a V gene segment and a J gene segment. A rearrangement was called productive if the CDR3 had no stop codons and remained in frame with V and J, and every other rearrangement was called non-productive. CDR3 was defined according to IMGT convention as the region running from the second conserved V-encoded cysteine to the conserved J-encoded phenylalanine. In an earlier analysis of more than 550 of the donors, sequences lacking an unambiguous match to a single V gene segment were excluded. In an earlier analysis of about 590 of the donors, a V segment was called functional when productive rearrangements were above 56.7%, and segregating when the standard deviation between donors exceeded 5%. A statistical classification framework was built to diagnose cytomegalovirus status from the catalog of TCR beta chain sequences. A later analysis assigned V and J genes by comparing TCR nucleotide sequences with IMGT/GENE-DB human TR gene sequences. A later analysis assigned CDR3 sequences and most-parsimonious VDJ recombination scenarios with the TCRdist pipeline. In a later analysis, each TCR beta chain was defined by its CDR3 amino acid sequence together with its V-gene family, and reads without a unique V-gene family were excluded. As a way to deal with suspected cross-contamination and a sequencing artifact, a later analysis dropped hundreds of nucleotide sequences that were highly shared and had low generation probability. In a later analysis, a clonal expansion index for each public chain was calculated from normalized within-repertoire ranks of inferred template counts. Generation probabilities in a later analysis came from a VDJ recombination model fitted to out-of-frame rearrangements, and those results were checked against IGoR. In a later analysis, hypergeometric tests were used to score TCR-TCR, TCR-HLA and TCR-CMV co-occurrence, with a repertoire-size bias correction applied to TCR pairs. To estimate false discovery rates, a later analysis permuted the HLA or CMV assignments 20 times. In a later analysis, co-occurring TCRs were grouped using DBSCAN, and TCRdist sequence similarity was added for clustering within HLA-allele-positive subsets. For co-occurrence clustering, repertoires with fewer than 30,000 or more than 120,000 public chains were excluded, along with several repertoires with anomalous nucleotide sharing. TCRdb limited this immuneACCESS table to in-frame rearrangements with V and J called. A share of clones is missing; checked studies link under half to unresolved V genes, and the rest is unexplained. The DNA gave D and trimming, while V, J and clone size come from that table. This sample's table contains about 55,000 clones. The ten largest clonotypes hold under 10% of the sample.

This sequence was found in a middle-aged man in good health and CMV-seropositive. The source material was PBMCs. This chain is built from TRBV6-5 and TRBJ1-1; possibly the D gene is TRBD1, per 5 matching bases. CDR3 loop: CASTDSAGTEAFF. Read as DNA, the sequence is TGTGCCAGCACTGACAGCGCGGGGACTGAAGCTTTCTTT.